Shown below are 23 T cell receptor beta chains from a single sample sequenced in a study of blood T cells in healthy people across ages. A sample-barcoded 5' primer and a J-beta primer mix were used in a second PCR of roughly 7 to 12 cycles. Via MiXCR, TCRdb re-called the 5' RACE reads, giving one row per CDR3 protein. There are 730,000 or so distinct CDR3 sequences in the sample; around 46% occur only once, and roughly 20% lies in the top ten. Source material: blood. Receptors originate from a woman aged 60 to 75 in good health.

This clonotype was seen more than once but under ten times. The chain has TRBV4-2 and TRBJ1-4; tentative D call: TRBD1 (6 bases). This CDR3 has 17 amino acids. Trimming removed 0 bases at V and 0 bases at J, with 11 bases between. Germline values: CDR1 LGHNA, CDR2 YNFKEQ. DNA for the CDR3: TGTGCCAGCAGCCAAGATATCAGGACAGCAACTAATGAAAAACTGTTTTTT. It is translated as CASSQDIRTATNEKLFF.

On this clonotype: The junction and the germline gene differ at one end; a read error may be behind it. This chain joins TRBV7-9 and TRBJ1-6; a possible D gene is TRBD1 (6 bases). The V gene's germline CDR1 is SEHNR and CDR2 FQNEAQ (reference sequence). The CDR3 consists of 16 residues. The CDR3 DNA reads TGTGCCTGCAGCTTCCCCGAGGGGGGTGCGAATTCACCCCTCCACTTT. Translated, it gives CACSFPEGGANSPLHF.

The chain is built from TRBV5-6 and TRBJ2-1; perhaps D is TRBD1 or TRBD2 (5 bases each). The CDR3 consists of 15 residues. Germline CDR1 SGHDT, CDR2 YYEEEE. The V gene lost 2 bases and the J gene lost 5 bases, with 14 bases spanning the gap. The CDR3 DNA follows: TGTGCCAGCAGCTTTGAGGGACGCTTCAACAATGAGCAGTTCTTC. Its protein is CASSFEGRFNNEQFF.

This sequence joins TRBV3-1 and TRBJ2-7; the D is unclear. Germline V gene sequence: CDR1 LGHDT, CDR2 YNNKEL (reference sequence). V was pared by 0 bases and J by 3 bases, with 12 bases between. The CDR3 sequence is 15 residues long. In nucleotides, the CDR3 is TGTGCCAGCAGCCAAGAAGAGGACCCTTACTACGAGCAGTACTTC. It codes for CASSQEEDPYYEQYF.

This clonotype was seen repeatedly, ten times or more. The chain has TRBV18 and TRBJ1-1; D not resolved. V lost 2 bases and J 1 base, leaving 11 bases between the germline ends. The CDR3 is made up of 15 amino acids. Germline CDR1 KGHSH, CDR2 LQKENI. DNA for the CDR3: TGTGCCAGCTCACCAGGAGCCGCGGGGAACACTGAAGCTTTCTTT. Translating gives CASSPGAAGNTEAFF.

This clonotype was counted ten times or more. The chain has TRBV12-3 or TRBV12-4 and TRBJ2-5, with 7 bases identical to TRBD1. The CDR3 covers 13 residues. The V and J ends lost 3 bases and 5 bases, in that order; junction bases with no gene match: 3. The CDR3 nucleotides are TGTGCCAGCAGTTTTAAACAGGGGGAGACCCAGTACTTC. Protein sequence: CASSFKQGETQYF.

In its sample, this clonotype was seen a few times. The chain uses TRBV27 and TRBJ2-3; 9 positions match TRBD1. The germline V gene has CDR1 MNHEY and CDR2 SMNVEV (reference sequence). J gave up 9 bases and V 2 bases, and 6 bases lay outside the gene matches. This CDR3 has 14 residues. This chain's CDR3 is CASSLPGQGMTQYF. The CDR3 nucleotides read TGTGCCAGCAGTTTACCGGGACAGGGAATGACGCAGTATTTT.

This clonotype came up once. This chain's CDR3 is CASSDATGARLFF. The CDR3 nucleotides are TGCGCCAGCAGCGACGCAACCGGGGCGCGGCTGTTTTTT. V gene TRBV5-1 combines with J gene TRBJ2-2; D possibly uses TRBD1 or TRBD2 (5 bases each). The germline V and J ends were trimmed by 4 bases and 13 bases, with 17 bases remaining between them. Germline loops: CDR1 SGHRS, CDR2 YFSETQ. The CDR3 extends over 13 amino acids.

The table lists this clonotype with a few counts. The chain recombines TRBV28 with TRBJ2-7; no reliable D call. In germline, CDR1 is MDHEN, CDR2 SYDVKM. The CDR3 extends over 11 amino acids. Trimming removed 1 base at V and 6 bases at J, with 4 bases between. Here the CDR3 reads CASSLLTEQYF. The CDR3 DNA sequence: TGTGCCAGCAGTTTATTGACCGAGCAGTACTTC.

This clonotype was counted only a few times. This chain joins TRBV27 and TRBJ2-3; D uncertain. Trimming shortened V by 6 bases and J by 3 bases, and 13 bases separated the two germline ends. This CDR3 comprises 14 residues. Germline CDR1 is MNHEY and CDR2 is SMNVEV (reference sequence). The CDR3 sequence: CASRQLDVTDTQYF. CDR3 nucleotide sequence: TGTGCCAGCAGACAATTGGATGTGACAGATACGCAGTATTTT.

This sequence joins TRBV6-2 or TRBV6-3 and TRBJ2-7, with TRBD2 matching 8 bases. V was clipped by 7 bases and J by 1 base; unmatched bases: 9. The CDR3 runs 15 residues. Per the germline V gene, CDR1 is MNHEY and CDR2 is SVGEGT. In nucleotides, the CDR3 is TGTGCCAGCAATAAACTAGCGGAACTATCCTACGAGCAGTACTTC. This gives the protein CASNKLAELSYEQYF.

The chain recombines TRBV2 with TRBJ2-1; no firm D call. Germline lookup yields CDR1 SNHLY and CDR2 FYNNEI. CDR3 size: 18 residues. The ends were cut back, 3 bases at V and 0 bases at J, with 18 bases in the middle. As DNA, the CDR3 is TGTGCCAGCAGTGATGATCCGACTGCCCGATCCTCCTACAATGAGCAGTTCTTC. The encoded protein is CASSDDPTARSSYNEQFF.

This chain joins TRBV5-8 and TRBJ1-6; no reliable D call. CDR3 length equals 17 residues. CDR1 is SGHTS, CDR2 YDEGEE, per germline. The germline V and J ends were trimmed by 4 bases and 0 bases, with 14 bases remaining between them. CDR3 DNA sequence: TGTGCCAGCAGCGGAGACACAAGAAGCTCCTATAATTCACCCCTCCACTTT. It codes for CASSGDTRSSYNSPLHF.

The chain joins TRBV5-6 to TRBJ1-1; no definite D call. CDR1 is SGHDT, CDR2 YYEEEE, per germline. CDR3 length equals 15 residues. With 4 bases removed from V and 0 bases from J, the gap between germline ends came to 13 bases. The CDR3 nucleotides read TGTGCCAGCAGCCCAATCTCAACAGTGAACACTGAAGCTTTCTTT. It translates to CASSPISTVNTEAFF.

The rearrangement uses TRBV10-3 and TRBJ2-3; D may match TRBD1 or TRBD2 (6 bases each). V lost 7 bases, J lost 4 bases, and 15 bases lay in between. Germline assignment: CDR1 ENHRY and CDR2 SYGVKD. The CDR3 has 14 residues. The CDR3 region is CAINGGSPADTQYF. The CDR3 coding sequence is TGTGCCATCAACGGGGGCTCGCCGGCAGATACGCAGTATTTT.

J is TRBJ1-2 and V is TRBV5-1; D gene ambiguous. Germline CDR1 and CDR2: SGHRS and YFSETQ. Deletions cut 0 bases from V and 7 bases from J, with 16 bases between. The CDR3 is made up of 15 amino acids. The CDR3 region has the DNA TGCGCCAGCAGCTTGGCGGGCCGCCTTCCTGGTGGCTACACCTTC. This sequence encodes CASSLAGRLPGGYTF.

The genes are TRBV11-2 and TRBJ2-3; possibly TRBD2 for D (6 bases). The V gene lost 5 bases and the J gene lost 4 bases, with 19 bases spanning the gap. This CDR3 comprises 16 residues. CDR1 is SGHAT, CDR2 FQNNGV, per germline. This chain's CDR3 is CASSLRLAGRADTQYF. The CDR3 DNA sequence: TGTGCCAGCAGCCTGAGGCTCGCGGGAAGGGCAGATACGCAGTATTTT.

The V gene is TRBV16, the J gene TRBJ1-2; 10 bases are shared with TRBD1. With 4 bases clipped from V and 5 bases from J, the junction kept 10 bases outside the gene matches. The CDR3 covers 16 residues. The V gene's germline CDR1 is KGHSY and CDR2 FQNENV. CDR3 sequence (DNA): TGTGCCAGCAGCCCCACGAGCCCGGGACAGGGGTATGGCTACACCTTC. Translated: CASSPTSPGQGYGYTF.

The chain combines TRBV29-1 with TRBJ2-1, with 10 nucleotides matching TRBD2. TRBJ2-7 explains the end of the DNA better; the J call may be wrong. The CDR3 runs 15 residues. The germline gives CDR1 SQVTM, CDR2 ANQGSEA. The CDR3 nucleotides are TGCAGCGTTCAGCGGGAGGGGAGTTCCTACAATGAGCAGTACTTC. Its protein is CSVQREGSSYNEQYF.

As DNA, the CDR3 is TGTGCCAGCGCGGGAGAGGGGACAGATACGCAGTATTTT. Translated, it gives CASAGEGTDTQYF. The chain is built from TRBV5-6 and TRBJ2-3, with TRBD2 matching 7 bases. Germline V gene data show CDR1 as SGHDT and CDR2 as YYEEEE. The ends lost 7 bases at V and 3 bases at J; junction bases unmatched: 5. CDR3 length: 13 amino acids.

This clonotype came up many times. The CDR3 DNA reads TGCAGTGCCAGGGACGGGACTAGCGGGATGAGGGGGTACTTC. It yields the protein CSARDGTSGMRGYF. This chain joins TRBV20-1 and TRBJ2-7; 13 nucleotides align to TRBD2. Germline CDR1 and CDR2: DFQATT and SNEGSKA (reference sequence). The V and J ends lost 6 bases and 12 bases, in that order; junction bases with no gene match: 14. The CDR3 has 14 residues.

V is TRBV21-1 and J is TRBJ1-4. TRBV21-1 is designated a pseudogene. The CDR3 runs 12 residues. The CDR3 nucleotides are TGTGCCAGCATGACTTCTAATGAAAAACTGTTTTTT. Encoded protein: CASMTSNEKLFF.

CDR3 DNA: TGTGCCAGCAGCCATGGACAGGGGGCTGAAAAACTGTTTTTT. The encoded protein is CASSHGQGAEKLFF. The chain couples TRBV28 to TRBJ1-4, with 11 bases lining up with TRBD1. The CDR3 is 14 residues long. The germline V gene has CDR1 MDHEN and CDR2 SYDVKM. The trim removed 6 bases at V and 7 bases at J, leaving 4 bases unmatched. Complete variable domain (other parts from reference TRBV28 and TRBJ1-4): DVKVTQSSRYLVKRTGEKVFLECVQDMDHENMFWYRQDPGLGLRLIYFSYDVKMKEKGDIPEGYSVSREKKERFSLILESASTNQTSMYLCASSHGQGAEKLFFGSGTQLSVL.